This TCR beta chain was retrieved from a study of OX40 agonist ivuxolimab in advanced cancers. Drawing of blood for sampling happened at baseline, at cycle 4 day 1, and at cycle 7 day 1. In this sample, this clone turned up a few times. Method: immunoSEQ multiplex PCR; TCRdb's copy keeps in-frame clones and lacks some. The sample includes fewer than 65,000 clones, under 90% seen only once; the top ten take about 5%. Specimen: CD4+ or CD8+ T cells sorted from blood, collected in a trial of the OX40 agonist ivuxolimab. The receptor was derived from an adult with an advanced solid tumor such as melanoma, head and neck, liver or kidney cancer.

The CDR3 DNA follows: TGTGCCAGCAGACCTGGACTAGCGGGGGGTGAGCAGTACTTC. This codes for CASRPGLAGGEQYF. V gene TRBV11-2 combines with J gene TRBJ2-7; TRBD2 matches at 14 bases. The length of the CDR3 is 14 residues. The trim removed 6 bases at V and 7 bases at J, leaving 5 bases unmatched. Germline CDR1 reads SGHAT; CDR2 reads FQNNGV.